This TCR beta chain is from a study of OX40 agonist ivuxolimab in advanced cancers. With 2 bases clipped from V and 2 bases from J, the junction kept 15 bases outside the gene matches. The CDR3 is made up of 20 amino acids. Germline CDR1 is KGHSH and CDR2 is LQKENI. Profiling relied on immunoSEQ multiplex PCR, and the TCRdb table lists in-frame clones only, not all of them. Counted here are tens of thousands of clones, approximately 90% occurring once; the ten biggest clones make up roughly 5%. The origin of this receptor is an adult with an advanced solid tumor such as melanoma, head and neck, liver or kidney cancer. The gene calls are TRBV18 and TRBJ2-7, with 13 positions matching TRBD2. Sequenced here: CD4+ or CD8+ T cells sorted from blood, sampled in a trial of the OX40 agonist ivuxolimab. The CDR3 region is CASSPGVAGLAGSQPYEQYF. In nucleotides, the CDR3 is TGTGCCAGCTCACCAGGGGTAGCGGGACTAGCGGGATCCCAACCCTACGAGCAGTACTTC.